These T cell receptor beta chains were read from a single sample in a study of cytomegalovirus exposure and HLA in healthy donors. Sequencing was performed with immunoSEQ multiplex PCR; in TCRdb, only in-frame clones are kept and a portion is missing. The repertoire holds 120,000 to 150,000 clones, with about 91% as singletons. The material sequenced was PBMCs. The receptors here all came from a woman under 30 in good health and CMV-seropositive. Both conserved end residues are part of each CDR3. The order of the fields is clone size, J gene, V gene, D gene, CDR3 DNA, CDR3 protein. D genes are given only for firm matches. Size tells how often a clone was seen (once, few, many) or the class of an expanded clone, and some rows leave it out.

abundance: once
j_gene: TRBJ2-1
v_gene: TRBV5-1
d_gene: TRBD2
CDR3nt: TGCGCCAGCAGCTCCCAAGCGGGAGGGCCCAATGAGCAGTTCTTC
CDR3aa: CASSSQAGGPNEQFF

abundance: NA
j_gene: TRBJ2-1
v_gene: TRBV7-3
d_gene: TRBD2
CDR3nt: TGTGCCAGCAGCCCCCTAGGAGCGGGAGTACCCTACAATGAGCAGTTCTTC
CDR3aa: CASSPLGAGVPYNEQFF

abundance: NA
j_gene: TRBJ2-2
v_gene: TRBV5-4
d_gene: TRBD2
CDR3nt: TGTGCCAGCAGCACCGGACTAGCGGGTTACACCGGGGAGCTGTTTTTT
CDR3aa: CASSTGLAGYTGELFF

abundance: NA
j_gene: TRBJ1-5
v_gene: TRBV11-2
d_gene: NA
CDR3nt: TGTGCCAGCAGCTTAGATCGAGGTGGGAATCAGCCCCAGCATTTT
CDR3aa: CASSLDRGGNQPQHF

abundance: NA
j_gene: TRBJ2-5
v_gene: TRBV19
d_gene: TRBD1
CDR3nt: TGTGCCAGTAGTCGAGCCGGACAGGGAGAGACCCAGTACTTC
CDR3aa: CASSRAGQGETQYF

abundance: once
j_gene: TRBJ1-4
v_gene: TRBV28
d_gene: TRBD1
CDR3nt: TGTGCCAGCAGTTCTCCGGGACAGGGTTTGGCTAATGAAAAACTGTTTTTT
CDR3aa: CASSSPGQGLANEKLFF

abundance: NA
j_gene: TRBJ2-3
v_gene: TRBV7-7
d_gene: TRBD2
CDR3nt: TGTGCTAGGTATGGCGGGAGGTGTACAGATACGCAGTATTTT
CDR3aa: CARYGGRCTDTQYF

abundance: few
j_gene: TRBJ1-1
v_gene: TRBV20-1
d_gene: NA
CDR3nt: TGCAGTGCGGGCCAGAACACTGAAGCTTTCTTT
CDR3aa: CSAGQNTEAFF

abundance: NA
j_gene: TRBJ2-2
v_gene: TRBV11-2
d_gene: NA
CDR3nt: TGTGCCAGCAGGACGCGACAGCTTAACACCGGGGAGCTGTTTTTT
CDR3aa: CASRTRQLNTGELFF

abundance: NA
j_gene: TRBJ1-3
v_gene: TRBV7-9
d_gene: TRBD1
CDR3nt: TGTGCCAGCAGCTTAGCGACAGGGGGCATAAACACCATATATTTT
CDR3aa: CASSLATGGINTIYF

abundance: NA
j_gene: TRBJ1-6
v_gene: TRBV19
d_gene: NA
CDR3nt: TGTGCCAGTAGTATCCTAGACAGCTCCTATAATTCACCCCTCCACTTT
CDR3aa: CASSILDSSYNSPLHF

abundance: once
j_gene: TRBJ1-1
v_gene: TRBV10-3
d_gene: NA
CDR3nt: TGTGCCATCAGACGATCCCAGGACACTGAAGCTTTCTTT
CDR3aa: CAIRRSQDTEAFF

abundance: NA
j_gene: TRBJ2-3
v_gene: TRBV30
d_gene: TRBD2
CDR3nt: TGTGCCTGGAGCCTAGCGGGGGGGACGCGCACAGATACGCAGTATTTT
CDR3aa: CAWSLAGGTRTDTQYF

abundance: NA
j_gene: TRBJ2-3
v_gene: TRBV5-4
d_gene: NA
CDR3nt: TGTGCCAGCAGCGTCGGGACTCGATACACAGATACGCAGTATTTT
CDR3aa: CASSVGTRYTDTQYF

abundance: NA
j_gene: TRBJ2-2
v_gene: TRBV11-2
d_gene: TRBD2
CDR3nt: TGTGCCAGCCGACAGTCCCTAGCGGGACACACCGGGGAGCTGTTTTTT
CDR3aa: CASRQSLAGHTGELFF

abundance: NA
j_gene: TRBJ2-1
v_gene: TRBV28
d_gene: TRBD2
CDR3nt: TGTGCCAGCAGTTTAAACCCAAGACTAGCGGAAAACAATGAGCAGTTCTTC
CDR3aa: CASSLNPRLAENNEQFF

abundance: NA
j_gene: TRBJ2-7
v_gene: TRBV4-1
d_gene: TRBD1
CDR3nt: TGCGCCAGCAGCCAAGGACAGGGTACGTACGAGCAGTACTTC
CDR3aa: CASSQGQGTYEQYF